The 26 T cell receptor beta chains reported below all come from one sample, sequenced in a study of blood T cell repertoires in COVID-19. Libraries were prepared by immunoSEQ multiplex PCR; TCRdb keeps only in-frame clonotypes and omits some of them. The data show some 380,000 clones, 88% seen once. The specimen was PBMCs or T cells enriched from blood (not recorded which). Source of these receptors: a woman aged 40 to 50 with acute COVID-19.

J is TRBJ2-2 and V is TRBV5-1; D is perhaps TRBD2 (6 bases). CDR1 and CDR2 (germline): SGHRS, YFSETQ. There are 15 residues in the CDR3. Trimming left V 1 base short and J 5 bases short, with 12 bases between. The CDR3 coding sequence is TGCGCCAGCAGCTTGTCGGGGGTTCGGACCGGGGAGCTGTTTTTT. It specifies CASSLSGVRTGELFF.

The CDR3 DNA reads TGTGCCAGCAGTCCTATGACAGGGCCGCACACTGAAGCTTTCTTT. This codes for CASSPMTGPHTEAFF. The chain employs TRBV27 and TRBJ1-1, with 7 positions matching TRBD1. The V gene end was trimmed by 5 bases and the J gene end by 3 bases; junction bases not matched to a gene: 9. Germline values: CDR1 MNHEY, CDR2 SMNVEV (reference sequence). The CDR3 contains 15 residues.

The count of this clone is one. This chain joins TRBV5-6 and TRBJ1-1; D possibly corresponds to TRBD1 (5 bases). This CDR3 has 14 amino acids. Germline loops: CDR1 SGHDT, CDR2 YYEEEE. Between the trimmed V and J ends, which lost 1 base and 1 base, there was a span of 8 bases. This chain's CDR3 is CASSLRRGNTEAFF. In DNA, the CDR3 is TGTGCCAGCAGCTTGAGAAGGGGGAACACTGAAGCTTTCTTT.

The genes are TRBV27 and TRBJ2-1; TRBD1 agrees at 9 bases. The length of the CDR3 is 15 residues. Germline V lookup: CDR1 MNHEY, CDR2 SMNVEV (reference sequence). After removal of 6 bases from V and 2 bases from J, the junction contained 5 bases not matched to a gene. The CDR3 spells CASSPTGGPYNEQFF. As DNA, the CDR3 is TGTGCCAGCAGCCCCACAGGGGGCCCCTACAATGAGCAGTTCTTC.

The chain uses TRBV12-5 and TRBJ2-3, with 9 bases matching TRBD2. Germline V CDR1 and CDR2: LGHNT, FRNRAP. This CDR3 has 14 amino acids. Unmatched junction bases numbered 5, after V lost 5 bases and J lost 5 bases. CDR3 DNA: TGTGCTAGTGGTCCGCGGGGGGGCAGAGATACGCAGTATTTT. Its protein is CASGPRGGRDTQYF.

The chain uses TRBV11-2 and TRBJ2-3; perhaps TRBD2 as D (6 bases). Germline values: CDR1 SGHAT, CDR2 FQNNGV. The CDR3 runs 13 residues. V lost 3 bases, J lost 6 bases, and 10 bases lay in between. CDR3 coding DNA: TGTGCCAGCAGCTTTCTTCTAGCGGATACGCAGTATTTT. Its protein is CASSFLLADTQYF.

This clone was seen many times. This rearrangement joins TRBV7-9 to TRBJ1-1, with TRBD1 identical over 9 bases. CDR3 length: 14 amino acids. Germline V gives CDR1 SEHNR, CDR2 FQNEAQ (reference sequence). CDR3 sequence reads: CATQGGQGWAEAFF. In nucleotides, the CDR3 is TGTGCAACTCAAGGGGGACAGGGCTGGGCTGAAGCTTTCTTT. The variable domain in full, completed from reference TRBV7-9 and TRBJ1-1, reads DTGVSQNPRHKITKRGQNVTFRCDPISEHNRLYWYRQTLGQGPEFLTYFQNEAQLEKSRLLSDRFSAERPKGSFSTLEIQRTEQGDSAMYLCATQGGQGWAEAFFGQGTRLTVV.

This sequence joins TRBV7-2 and TRBJ1-2; D perhaps matches TRBD1 (5 bases). This CDR3 contains 13 residues. V dropped 5 bases and J dropped 0 bases, with 7 bases sitting between them. Per germline, CDR1 SGHTA and CDR2 FQGNSA. The CDR3: CASSPDTNYGYTF. For the CDR3, the DNA is TGTGCCAGCAGCCCGGACACTAACTATGGCTACACCTTC.

The chain recombines TRBV24-1 with TRBJ2-3, with D possibly TRBD2 on 6 matching bases. The V end lost 5 bases, the J end lost 5 bases, and 19 bases lay between the germline ends. Germline CDR1 reads KGHDR; CDR2 reads SFDVKD. This CDR3 spans 16 amino acids. The DNA for the CDR3 is TGTGCCACCAGTGGCTCCAGGCGGGGTGGGGTAGATACGCAGTATTTT. Encoded protein: CATSGSRRGGVDTQYF.

The chain links TRBV10-3 to TRBJ1-1; D perhaps matches TRBD1 (5 bases). The germline V gene has CDR1 ENHRY and CDR2 SYGVKD. There are 12 residues in the CDR3. Trimming removed 3 bases from V and 8 bases from J, with 10 bases in between. CDR3 sequence: CAISDRQTEAFF. CDR3 coding DNA: TGTGCCATCAGTGATCGACAGACAGAAGCTTTCTTT.

V and J are TRBV18 and TRBJ2-5; no firm D call. Germline V lookup: CDR1 KGHSH, CDR2 LQKENI. The CDR3 spans 14 residues. Trimming removed 2 bases from V and 2 bases from J, with 9 bases in between. This chain's CDR3 is CASSPNVGQETQYF. In DNA, the CDR3 is TGTGCCAGCTCACCAAACGTCGGTCAAGAGACCCAGTACTTC.

The chain links TRBV18 to TRBJ2-7; 10 nucleotides agree with TRBD1. There are 14 residues in the CDR3. Germline loops: CDR1 KGHSH, CDR2 LQKENI. Trimming cost V 4 bases and J 6 bases; bases outside gene matches: 6. In DNA, the CDR3 is TGTGCCAGCTCACGAGGGGGACAGGGGCTCGAGCAGTACTTC. Amino acids: CASSRGGQGLEQYF.

This clone was picked up a small number of times. The chain employs TRBV29-1 and TRBJ1-1; D gene uncertain. Trimming removed 5 bases from V and 0 bases from J, with 10 bases in between. The CDR3 runs 13 residues. The V gene's germline CDR1 is SQVTM and CDR2 ANQGSEA. This CDR3 is CSVQTVMNTEAFF. In DNA, the CDR3 is TGCAGCGTTCAAACAGTAATGAACACTGAAGCTTTCTTT. The whole variable domain, remainder taken from reference TRBV29-1 and TRBJ1-1, is SAVISQKPSRDICQRGTSLTIQCQVDSQVTMMFWYRQQPGQSLTLIATANQGSEATYESGFVIDKFPISRPNLTFSTLTVSNMSPEDSSIYLCSVQTVMNTEAFFGQGTRLTVV.

This clone has a handful of counts. At the DNA level, this CDR3 is encoded by other sequences in the same sample as well. The rearrangement links TRBV27 to TRBJ1-5, with TRBD1 matching 7 bases. V shed 6 bases and J 4 bases; nucleotides not matched to a gene: 9. There are 15 residues in the CDR3. The germline V gene encodes CDR1 MNHEY and CDR2 SMNVEV (reference sequence). CDR3 in amino acids: CASSKTGVYNQPQHF. CDR3 nucleotides: TGTGCCAGCAGCAAAACAGGGGTATATAATCAGCCCCAGCATTTT.

The chain joins TRBV15 to TRBJ2-3; 9 positions match TRBD1. CDR3 length equals 15 residues. With 0 bases clipped from V and 3 bases from J, the junction kept 1 base outside the gene matches. The germline CDR1 and CDR2 sequences are LNHNV and YYDKDF (reference sequence). Here the CDR3 DNA reads TGTGCCACCAGCAGAGAGGACAGGGGTACAGATACGCAGTATTTT. As protein: CATSREDRGTDTQYF.

The chain recombines TRBV4-2 with TRBJ2-5; 8 nucleotides line up with TRBD2. Germline CDR1 and CDR2: LGHNA and YNFKEQ. The V segment lost 0 bases and the J segment 1 base; nucleotides outside the gene matches: 10. The CDR3 consists of 18 residues. The CDR3 nucleotides read TGTGCCAGCAGCCAAGATCTGTCGGGGGGGGGTCTCCAAGAGACCCAGTACTTC. The encoded protein is CASSQDLSGGGLQETQYF.

This chain uses TRBV7-9 with TRBJ1-2; perhaps TRBD1 as D (5 bases). This CDR3 is built from 15 residues. Germline V gene lookup returns CDR1 SEHNR and CDR2 FQNEAQ (reference sequence). Trimming shortened V by 1 base and J by 0 bases, and 9 bases separated the two germline ends. The CDR3 DNA reads TGTGCCAGCAGCTTAGAGGCAGGGACTAACTATGGCTACACCTTC. Residues: CASSLEAGTNYGYTF.

The rearrangement joins TRBV27 to TRBJ1-5, with D perhaps matching TRBD1 (6 bases). Germline loops: CDR1 MNHEY, CDR2 SMNVEV (reference sequence). The CDR3 has 18 amino acids. Trimming took 3 bases from V and 1 from J, leaving 19 bases between them. The DNA for the CDR3 is TGTGCCAGCAGTTTCCTATATACCTCAGGGGTCAGCAATCAGCCCCAGCATTTT. As protein: CASSFLYTSGVSNQPQHF.

Worth noting for this clone: The limits of the CDR3 on the DNA are not certain, so only TCRdb's listed CDR3 is given. The J gene is TRBJ1-6, the V gene TRBV30; the DNA was not compared with TRBD1, the D call given in the table. The CDR3 has 16 residues if both end residues are counted. CDR1 and CDR2 from the germline V gene are GTSNPN and SVGIG (reference sequence). CDR3 sequence: CAWGQGTRPGGIWVHF.

The V call is TRBV11-2, the J call TRBJ2-3; D not resolved. Germline V lookup: CDR1 SGHAT, CDR2 FQNNGV. The CDR3 loop spans 14 amino acids. V lost 2 bases and J 2 bases, leaving 8 bases between the germline ends. The CDR3 loop reads CASSLTTTTDTQYF. CDR3 DNA: TGTGCCAGCAGCTTAACAACCACCACAGATACGCAGTATTTT.

This sequence joins TRBV19 and TRBJ1-1, with no clear D. CDR3 length equals 15 residues. Germline CDR1 LNHDA, CDR2 SQIVND (reference sequence). Trimming cost V 0 bases and J 1 base, with 9 bases left between them. For the CDR3, the DNA is TGTGCCAGTAGTATAGACCAACTCCGGAACACTGAAGCTTTCTTT. This gives the protein CASSIDQLRNTEAFF.

This chain links TRBV27 with TRBJ1-4, with TRBD1 as a possible D gene (6 bases). The ends were cut back, 5 bases at V and 11 bases at J, with 18 bases in the middle. The germline V gene encodes CDR1 MNHEY and CDR2 SMNVEV (reference sequence). The CDR3 sequence is 14 residues long. The CDR3 loop reads CASSLRTAIGKLFF. In DNA form, the CDR3 reads TGTGCCAGCAGTCTACGGACAGCGATTGGGAAACTGTTTTTT.

The DNA for the CDR3 is TGTGCCAGCAGTCGACAGTTGGGGACTGAAGCTTTCTTT. Protein sequence: CASSRQLGTEAFF. V gene TRBV2 combines with J gene TRBJ1-1; tentatively, D is TRBD1 (5 bases). Trimming cost V 5 bases and J 5 bases, with 12 bases left between them. CDR1 is SNHLY, CDR2 FYNNEI, per germline. The CDR3 has 13 residues.

Here the CDR3 DNA reads TGTGCCACCAGCAGAGAATCAAGTACAGGGGTAGGCAATCAGCCCCAGCATTTT. Translated, it gives CATSRESSTGVGNQPQHF. The V and J genes are TRBV15 and TRBJ1-5; 7 bases line up with TRBD1. The CDR3 covers 18 residues. The J segment lost 2 bases and the V segment lost 0 bases, leaving 10 bases of the junction unmatched. Looked up from germline, CDR1 is LNHNV and CDR2 is YYDKDF (reference sequence).

V is TRBV10-3 and J is TRBJ2-1; D perhaps matches TRBD2 (7 bases). The CDR3 has 14 residues. Trimming shortened V by 4 bases and J by 7 bases, and 14 bases separated the two germline ends. Per germline, CDR1 ENHRY and CDR2 SYGVKD. The CDR3 DNA follows: TGTGCCATCAGTGTAATACAGGGAGGGAATGAGCAGTTCTTC. It translates to CAISVIQGGNEQFF.

This chain links TRBV9 with TRBJ1-5; D unresolved. Trimming removed 0 bases at V and 1 base at J, with 8 bases between. The CDR3 has 15 amino acids. From germline, CDR1 is SGDLS and CDR2 YYNGEE. This chain's CDR3 is CASSVGPGSNQPQHF. CDR3 nucleotide sequence: TGTGCCAGCAGCGTAGGTCCCGGGAGCAATCAGCCCCAGCATTTT.